This T cell receptor (beta chain) originates from a study of CD8 T cells in ankylosing spondylitis. Study-wide results and caveats: Within ankylosing spondylitis blood, a TCR beta motif made up of several highly homologous variants appeared to be characteristic.

Germline-derived CDR1 and CDR2 are MNHEY and SVGEGT. The CDR3 extends over 13 amino acids. Trimming cost V 6 bases and J 7 bases, with 16 bases left between them. In the case of this clonotype: Its antigen is as yet unknown.

For TCR beta, libraries came from quantitative 5'-RACE with molecular barcodes. TCRdb called the 5' RACE reads again in MiXCR, with one record for every CDR3 protein. This sample has fewer than 450,000 distinct CDR3 sequences; over 15% occur once, and the top ten carry 0.85% to 1.3%. The receptor was derived from a male donor with ankylosing spondylitis. The rearrangement links TRBV6-2 or TRBV6-3 to TRBJ2-7, with D maybe TRBD1 (6 bases). Material for sequencing was blood, either unsorted or a sorted T cell fraction (not recorded which). The CDR3 protein is CASRRDTLREQYF. CDR3 nucleotides: TGTGCCAGCAGACGGGACACCTTACGGGAGCAGTACTTC.